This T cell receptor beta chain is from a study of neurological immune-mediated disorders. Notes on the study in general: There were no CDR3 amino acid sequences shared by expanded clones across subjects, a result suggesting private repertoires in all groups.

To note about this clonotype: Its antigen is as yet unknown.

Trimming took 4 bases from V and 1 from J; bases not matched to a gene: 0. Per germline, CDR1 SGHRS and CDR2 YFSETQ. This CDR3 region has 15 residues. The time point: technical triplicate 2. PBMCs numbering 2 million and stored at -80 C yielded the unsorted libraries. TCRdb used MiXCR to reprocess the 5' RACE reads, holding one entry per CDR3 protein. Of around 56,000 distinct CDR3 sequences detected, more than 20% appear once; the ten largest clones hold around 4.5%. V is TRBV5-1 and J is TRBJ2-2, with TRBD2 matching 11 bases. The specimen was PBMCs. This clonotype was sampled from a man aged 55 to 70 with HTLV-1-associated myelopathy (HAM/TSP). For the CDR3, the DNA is TGCGCCAGCAGCGGGACTAGCGGGAACACCGGGGAGCTGTTTTTT. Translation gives CASSGTSGNTGELFF.